The 18 T cell receptor beta chains below were found in one sample sequenced in a study of human T cells and chemical hapten exposure. Indicated time point: pre-sensitization, week 0. Specified treatment: therapeutic diphenylcyclopropenone sensitization with weekly scalp DPC. TCRdb re-called the RACE reads through MiXCR, storing one row per CDR3 protein. The sample records approximately 180,000 distinct CDR3 sequences, roughly 30% being singletons. The material was whole blood, obtained in connection with sensitization to the hapten diphenylcyclopropenone (DPC). The receptors were sampled from a woman aged 30 to 39 with alopecia areata. Some clones in this sample may be carry-over from other donors' samples.

V usage is TRBV12-3 or TRBV12-4 and J usage is TRBJ2-2; no definite D call. The CDR3 sequence is 14 residues long. V shed 5 bases and J shed 4 bases, with 11 bases lying between them. The CDR3 region is CASSPGVTTGELFF. The CDR3 region has the DNA TGTGCCAGCAGTCCCGGCGTCACCACCGGGGAGCTGTTTTTT.

This clonotype was detected only a few times. The chain has TRBV9 and TRBJ2-7; D possibly corresponds to TRBD1 (6 bases). Germline V gene lookup returns CDR1 SGDLS and CDR2 YYNGEE. The CDR3 length is 16 residues. V lost 3 bases and J 0 bases, leaving 16 bases between the germline ends. CDR3 protein: CASSARRRGNSYEQYF. The CDR3 DNA is TGTGCCAGCAGCGCGCGTCGCAGGGGCAACTCCTACGAGCAGTACTTC.

The table lists this clonotype with a few counts. The chain recombines TRBV28 with TRBJ2-1; D may be TRBD2 (6 bases). The germline V gene has CDR1 MDHEN and CDR2 SYDVKM. The CDR3 is 12 amino acids. The CDR3: CATGLQGNEQFF. The DNA of the CDR3 is TGTGCTACGGGACTCCAGGGAAATGAGCAGTTCTTC.

J is TRBJ2-7 and V is TRBV3-1; D remains unclear. The V gene's germline CDR1 is LGHDT and CDR2 YNNKEL (reference sequence). V shed 4 bases and J shed 8 bases, with 18 bases lying between them. The CDR3 has 14 residues. As DNA, the CDR3 is TGTGCCAGCAGCCCCCAGTTCAGTCGAAATCAGCAGTACTTC. Translated: CASSPQFSRNQQYF.

The chain joins TRBV27 to TRBJ1-6, with D maybe TRBD1 (5 bases). This CDR3 spans 20 amino acids. The ends were cut back, 1 base at V and 0 bases at J, with 19 bases in the middle. Germline V gene lookup returns CDR1 MNHEY and CDR2 SMNVEV (reference sequence). The DNA for the CDR3 is TGTGCCAGCAGTTTATTCTGGAGGGGCGCTTCGAGCTCCTATAATTCACCCCTCCACTTT. Its translation is CASSLFWRGASSSYNSPLHF.

The V and J genes are TRBV5-1 and TRBJ2-1; possible D gene TRBD2, 5 bases. The CDR3 contains 14 residues. V was clipped by 2 bases and J by 5 bases, with 11 bases between them. The germline V gene encodes CDR1 SGHRS and CDR2 YFSETQ. The CDR3 protein is CASSLGERHNEQFF. The CDR3 DNA reads TGCGCCAGCAGCTTAGGCGAGCGGCACAATGAGCAGTTCTTC.

The rearrangement joins TRBV20-1 to TRBJ1-1, with 7 bases aligning to TRBD1. The CDR3 contains 14 residues. In germline, CDR1 is DFQATT, CDR2 SNEGSKA (reference sequence). The V and J ends lost 0 bases and 10 bases, in that order; junction bases with no gene match: 11. In DNA, the CDR3 is TGCAGTGCTAGAGACGGGACAGAGATAACAGGAGCTTTCTTT. It is translated as CSARDGTEITGAFF.

This clonotype came up a few times. The J gene is TRBJ2-2, the V gene TRBV24-1; D is possibly TRBD2 (6 bases). The germline V and J ends were trimmed by 7 bases and 5 bases, with 19 bases remaining between them. The CDR3 runs 16 residues. Germline CDR1 reads KGHDR; CDR2 reads SFDVKD. The CDR3 region is CATSAGGSKLTGELFF. CDR3 nucleotide sequence: TGTGCCACCAGCGCCGGGGGTAGTAAGTTGACCGGGGAGCTGTTTTTT.

Written as DNA, the CDR3 is TGTGCCAGCAGGCCCGCGATTAACAATGAGCAGTTCTTC. Its protein is CASRPAINNEQFF. The chain combines TRBV3-1 with TRBJ2-1; D is undetermined. Deletions cut 6 bases from V and 5 bases from J, with 11 bases between. Germline lookup yields CDR1 LGHDT and CDR2 YNNKEL (reference sequence). The CDR3 is made up of 13 amino acids.

The chain combines TRBV7-2 with TRBJ2-3; maybe TRBD1 (6 bases). The CDR3 length is 15 residues. V lost 2 bases and J lost 3, with 12 bases in between. The germline V gene has CDR1 SGHTA and CDR2 FQGNSA. This CDR3 reads CASSLSPGATDTQYF. In DNA, the CDR3 is TGTGCCAGCAGCTTATCTCCAGGGGCAACAGATACGCAGTATTTT.

The chain joins TRBV10-2 to TRBJ1-1, with unresolved D. V was cut by 3 bases and J by 8 bases, with 10 bases left in between. Germline V CDR1 and CDR2: WSHSY, SAAADI. This CDR3 comprises 12 residues. CDR3 sequence reads: CASSDPVTEAFF. As DNA, the CDR3 is TGCGCCAGCAGTGACCCCGTAACCGAAGCTTTCTTT.

This clonotype occurred a few times. The V call is TRBV4-2, the J call TRBJ2-3; D remains unclear. Germline V gene sequence: CDR1 LGHNA, CDR2 YNFKEQ. Trimming left V 0 bases short and J 2 bases short, with 6 bases between. The length of the CDR3 is 14 residues. The CDR3 DNA follows: TGTGCCAGCAGCCAAGATGCCTCCACAGATACGCAGTATTTT. It specifies CASSQDASTDTQYF.

The CDR3 DNA reads as TGCGCCAGCAGCTCCGGGACAGGGGACCACGAGCAGTACTTC. This translates into CASSSGTGDHEQYF. The chain employs TRBV5-1 and TRBJ2-7; 10 bases align to TRBD1. V shed 3 bases and J 5 bases; nucleotides not matched to a gene: 5. Looked up from germline, CDR1 is SGHRS and CDR2 is YFSETQ. The CDR3 sequence is 14 residues long.

The chain couples TRBV4-2 to TRBJ2-2; no firm D call. The CDR3 is made up of 15 amino acids. V was pared by 0 bases and J by 3 bases, with 8 bases between. In germline, CDR1 is LGHNA, CDR2 YNFKEQ. CDR3 protein: CASSQDGLDTGELFF. CDR3 coding DNA: TGTGCCAGCAGCCAAGATGGGCTTGACACCGGGGAGCTGTTTTTT.

The genes are TRBV12-3 or TRBV12-4 and TRBJ1-5; D unresolved. Trimming shortened V by 6 bases and J by 0 bases, and 12 bases separated the two germline ends. The CDR3 loop spans 15 amino acids. As DNA, the CDR3 is TGTGCCAGCAGCCCACAGCCCTATAGCAATCAGCCCCAGCATTTT. This codes for CASSPQPYSNQPQHF.

V is TRBV12-3 or TRBV12-4 and J is TRBJ2-7; the D gene is possibly TRBD1 (5 bases). Trimming removed 3 bases at V and 4 bases at J, with 10 bases between. This CDR3 region has 13 residues. The CDR3 protein is CASSLDIGYEQYF. CDR3 nucleotides: TGTGCCAGCAGTTTGGACATAGGTTACGAGCAGTACTTC.

The sample holds a few counts of this clonotype. J is TRBJ2-5 and V is TRBV7-9; unclear D gene. There are 13 residues in the CDR3. The germline V gene encodes CDR1 SEHNR and CDR2 FQNEAQ (reference sequence). The V end was cut by 3 bases, the J end by 2 bases, with 7 bases between. CDR3 region: CASSFGSQETQYF. CDR3 DNA: TGTGCCAGCAGCTTTGGCAGTCAAGAGACCCAGTACTTC.

The V gene is TRBV29-1, the J gene TRBJ1-1; 12 bases fit TRBD1. V lost 4 bases, J lost 6 bases, and 9 bases stayed unmatched. The CDR3 contains 15 residues. The germline gives CDR1 SQVTM, CDR2 ANQGSEA. The CDR3 sequence is CSVGVSGTGGSEAFF. The DNA for the CDR3 is TGCAGCGTTGGAGTTTCCGGGACAGGGGGCTCTGAAGCTTTCTTT.